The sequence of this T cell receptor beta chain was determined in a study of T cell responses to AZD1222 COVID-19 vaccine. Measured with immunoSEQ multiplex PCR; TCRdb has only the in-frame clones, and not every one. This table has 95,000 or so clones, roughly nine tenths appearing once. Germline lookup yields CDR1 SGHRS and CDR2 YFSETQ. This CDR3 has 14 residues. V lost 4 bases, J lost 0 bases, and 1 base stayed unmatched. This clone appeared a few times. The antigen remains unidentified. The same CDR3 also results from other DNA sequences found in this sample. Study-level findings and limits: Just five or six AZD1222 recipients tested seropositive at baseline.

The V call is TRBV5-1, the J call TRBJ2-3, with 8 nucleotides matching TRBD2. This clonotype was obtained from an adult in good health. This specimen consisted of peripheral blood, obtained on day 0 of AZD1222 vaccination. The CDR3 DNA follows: TGCGCCAGCAGCCGGGGGGGAAGCACAGATACGCAGTATTTT. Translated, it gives CASSRGGSTDTQYF.